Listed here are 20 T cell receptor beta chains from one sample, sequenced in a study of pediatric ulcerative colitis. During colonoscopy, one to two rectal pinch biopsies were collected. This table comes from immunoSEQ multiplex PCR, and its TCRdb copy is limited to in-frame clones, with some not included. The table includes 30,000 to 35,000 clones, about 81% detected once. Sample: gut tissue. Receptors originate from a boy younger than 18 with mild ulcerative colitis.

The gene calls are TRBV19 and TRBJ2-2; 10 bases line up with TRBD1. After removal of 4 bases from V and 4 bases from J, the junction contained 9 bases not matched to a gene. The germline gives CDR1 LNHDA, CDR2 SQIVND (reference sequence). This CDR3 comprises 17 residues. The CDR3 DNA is TGTGCCAGTAGTAGCGGTTCGTGGGACAGGGGCACCGGGGAGCTGTTTTTT. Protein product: CASSSGSWDRGTGELFF.

The CDR3 sequence: CASSSGGQWTYEQYF. Here the CDR3 DNA reads TGTGCCAGCAGCTCCGGGGGACAGTGGACCTACGAGCAGTACTTC. This chain joins TRBV11-3 and TRBJ2-7; D is perhaps TRBD1 (7 bases). The CDR3 covers 15 residues. Per germline, CDR1 SGHNT and CDR2 YENEEA. Trimming stripped 4 bases from V and 2 bases from J, with 15 bases between. Filled out from reference TRBV11-3 and TRBJ2-7, the complete variable domain reads EAGVVQSPRYKIIEKKQPVAFWCNPISGHNTLYWYLQNLGQGPELLIRYENEEAVDDSQLPKDRFSAERLKGVDSTLKIQPAELGDSAVYLCASSSGGQWTYEQYFGPGTRLTVT.

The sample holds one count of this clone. CDR3 sequence (DNA): TGTGCCTGGAGTGAGGGTGTGGGCGCTGAAGCTTTCTTT. Amino acids: CAWSEGVGAEAFF. This chain joins TRBV30 and TRBJ1-1; D not certain. Germline V gene sequence: CDR1 GTSNPN, CDR2 SVGIG (reference sequence). This CDR3 spans 13 amino acids. V was clipped by 1 base and J by 6 bases, with 12 bases between them.

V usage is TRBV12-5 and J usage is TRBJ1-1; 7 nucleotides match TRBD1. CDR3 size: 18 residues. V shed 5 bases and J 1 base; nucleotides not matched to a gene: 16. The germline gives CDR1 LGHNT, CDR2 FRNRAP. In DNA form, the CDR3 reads TGTGCTAGTGGTGCGGACCGGACAGGATTAAAATCGAACACTGAAGCTTTCTTT. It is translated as CASGADRTGLKSNTEAFF.

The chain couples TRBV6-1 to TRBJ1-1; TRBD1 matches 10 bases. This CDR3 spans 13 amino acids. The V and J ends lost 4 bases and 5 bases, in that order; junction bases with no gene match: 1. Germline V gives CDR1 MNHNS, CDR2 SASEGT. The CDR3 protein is CASSVDRGTEAFF. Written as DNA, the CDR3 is TGTGCCAGCAGTGTGGACAGGGGGACTGAAGCTTTCTTT.

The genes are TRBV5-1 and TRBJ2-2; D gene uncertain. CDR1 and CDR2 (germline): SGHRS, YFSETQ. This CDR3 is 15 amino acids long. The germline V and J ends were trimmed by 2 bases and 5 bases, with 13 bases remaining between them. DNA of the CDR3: TGCGCCAGCAGCTTTCAAAGGAAGCTGACCGGGGAGCTGTTTTTT. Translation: CASSFQRKLTGELFF.

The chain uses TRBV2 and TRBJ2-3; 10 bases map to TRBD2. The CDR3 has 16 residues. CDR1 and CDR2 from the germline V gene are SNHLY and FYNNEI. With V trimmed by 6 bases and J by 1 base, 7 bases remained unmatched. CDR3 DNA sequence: TGTGCCAGCAGCGTTCGCCTAGCGGGGGGCACAGATACGCAGTATTTT. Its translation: CASSVRLAGGTDTQYF.

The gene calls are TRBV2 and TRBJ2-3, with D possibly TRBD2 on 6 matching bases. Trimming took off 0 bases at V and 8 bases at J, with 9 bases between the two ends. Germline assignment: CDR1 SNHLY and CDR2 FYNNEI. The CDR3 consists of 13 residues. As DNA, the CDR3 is TGTGCCAGCAGTGAAGCGTCCGGGGGTACGCAGTATTTT. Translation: CASSEASGGTQYF. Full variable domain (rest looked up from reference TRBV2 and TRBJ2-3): EPEVTQTPSHQVTQMGQEVILRCVPISNHLYFYWYRQILGQKVEFLVSFYNNEISEKSEIFDDQFSVERPDGSNFTLKIRSTKLEDSAMYFCASSEASGGTQYFGPGTRLTVL.

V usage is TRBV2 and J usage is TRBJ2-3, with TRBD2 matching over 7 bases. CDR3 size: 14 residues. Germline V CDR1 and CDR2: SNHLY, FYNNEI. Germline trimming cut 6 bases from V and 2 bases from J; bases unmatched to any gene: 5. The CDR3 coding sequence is TGTGCCAGCAGGGGGGGGTCCCCCACAGATACGCAGTATTTT. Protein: CASRGGSPTDTQYF.

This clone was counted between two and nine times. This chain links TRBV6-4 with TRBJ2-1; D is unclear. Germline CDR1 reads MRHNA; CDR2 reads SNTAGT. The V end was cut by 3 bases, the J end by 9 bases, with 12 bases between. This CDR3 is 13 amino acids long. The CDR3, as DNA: TGTGCCAGCAGTGAGGATGGTGCCGGTGAGCAGTTCTTC. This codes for CASSEDGAGEQFF.

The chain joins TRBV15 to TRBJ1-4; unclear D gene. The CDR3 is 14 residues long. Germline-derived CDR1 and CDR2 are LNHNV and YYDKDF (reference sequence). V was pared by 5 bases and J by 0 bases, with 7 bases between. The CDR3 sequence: CATSWRATNEKLFF. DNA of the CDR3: TGTGCCACCAGCTGGCGGGCAACTAATGAAAAACTGTTTTTT.

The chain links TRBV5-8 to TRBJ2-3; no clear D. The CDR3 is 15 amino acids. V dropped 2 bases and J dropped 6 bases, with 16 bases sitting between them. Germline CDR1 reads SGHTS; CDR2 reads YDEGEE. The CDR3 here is CASSFGRATGDTQYF. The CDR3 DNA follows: TGTGCCAGCAGCTTTGGAAGGGCGACCGGGGATACGCAGTATTTT.

The CDR3 here is CASSERGPRNSPLHF. In nucleotides, the CDR3 is TGTGCCAGTAGTGAGCGGGGCCCCAGGAATTCACCCCTCCACTTT. V gene TRBV19 combines with J gene TRBJ1-6, with D perhaps matching TRBD1 (5 bases). The germline V and J ends were trimmed by 5 bases and 7 bases, with 15 bases remaining between them. CDR3 length: 15 residues. Per germline, CDR1 LNHDA and CDR2 SQIVND (reference sequence).

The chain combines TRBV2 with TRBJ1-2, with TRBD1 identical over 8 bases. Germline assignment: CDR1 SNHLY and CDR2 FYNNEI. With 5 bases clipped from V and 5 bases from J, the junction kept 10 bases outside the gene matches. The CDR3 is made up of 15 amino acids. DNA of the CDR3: TGTGCCAGCAGTTTACTAGGACAGGGAGGATATGGCTACACCTTC. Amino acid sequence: CASSLLGQGGYGYTF.

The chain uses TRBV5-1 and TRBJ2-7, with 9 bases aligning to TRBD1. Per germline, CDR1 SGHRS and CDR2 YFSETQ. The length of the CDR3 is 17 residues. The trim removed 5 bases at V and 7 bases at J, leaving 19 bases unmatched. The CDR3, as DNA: TGCGCCAGCAGTATGGGGACAGGGCCGGTCAGCGGCGGTGAGCAGTACTTC. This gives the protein CASSMGTGPVSGGEQYF.

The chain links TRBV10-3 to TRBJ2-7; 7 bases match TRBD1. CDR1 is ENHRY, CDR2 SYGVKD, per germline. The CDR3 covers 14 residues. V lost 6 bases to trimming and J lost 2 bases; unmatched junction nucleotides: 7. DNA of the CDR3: TGTGCCATCAGGGAACCGGGACAGCCCTACGAGCAGTACTTC. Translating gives CAIREPGQPYEQYF.

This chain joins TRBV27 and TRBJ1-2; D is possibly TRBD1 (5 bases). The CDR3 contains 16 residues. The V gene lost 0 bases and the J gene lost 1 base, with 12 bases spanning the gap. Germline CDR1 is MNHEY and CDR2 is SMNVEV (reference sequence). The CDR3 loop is CASSLSGRTFNYGYTF. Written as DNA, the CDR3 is TGTGCCAGCAGTTTATCGGGGCGGACTTTTAACTATGGCTACACCTTC.

The CDR3 spells CAWAQGAQNNSPLHF. For the CDR3, the DNA is TGTGCCTGGGCCCAGGGGGCGCAGAATAATTCACCCCTCCACTTT. The genes are TRBV30 and TRBJ1-6, with 8 bases identical to TRBD1. Germline assignment: CDR1 GTSNPN and CDR2 SVGIG (reference sequence). J lost 5 bases, V lost 5 bases, and 8 bases had no gene match. This CDR3 has 15 residues.

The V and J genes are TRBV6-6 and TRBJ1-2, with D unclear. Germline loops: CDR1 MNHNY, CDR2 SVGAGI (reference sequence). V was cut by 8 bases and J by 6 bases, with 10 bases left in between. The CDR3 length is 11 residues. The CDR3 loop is CASEASDGYTF. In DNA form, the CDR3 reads TGTGCCAGCGAGGCTTCCGATGGCTACACCTTC.

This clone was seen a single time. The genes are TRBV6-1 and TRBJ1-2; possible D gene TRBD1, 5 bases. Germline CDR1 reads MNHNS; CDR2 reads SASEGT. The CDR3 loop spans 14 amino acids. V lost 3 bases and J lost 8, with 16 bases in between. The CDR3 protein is CASSEGPTARGYTF. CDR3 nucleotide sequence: TGTGCCAGCAGTGAGGGGCCGACAGCGAGGGGCTACACCTTC.